This TCR beta chain was identified during a study of blood T cell repertoires in COVID-19 (TCRdb year 2020). With respect to the entire study: Samples covering the acute and convalescent phases of COVID-19 were provided by collaborators in the United States, Italy and Spain. The material from the prospective study consisted of cDNA or gDNA derived from T cells, B-cell-depleted T cells, or PBMCs. Subjects who had been exposed to COVID-19, were actively infected with it, or had recovered from it provided the deeply sampled blood TCRbeta repertoires that made up the dataset. The repertoires were released in a freely available public database meant as a resource for research on the immune response to SARS-CoV-2. Samples were obtained from the ongoing ImmuneRACE study (first 160 participants) and from 950 to 1,500 subjects provided by 6 global collaborators. Sample metadata almost always included a de-identified subject ID, COVID-19 status, age in years and sex. Where HLA class I and class II types were available, the types were taken from metadata supplied by the sample provider, not from assay-based typing. What the authors observed across the whole study: The amount of clinical and demographic metadata varied by source and participant and was provided uncurated.

The collaborating institutions used their own protocols to collect whole blood in K2EDTA tubes. Collaborator samples were shipped for TCRbeta analysis as frozen whole blood, isolated PBMCs, or DNA extracted from either sample type. The immunoSEQ Assay, a bias-controlled multiplex PCR, was used to amplify TCRbeta CDR3 regions from genomic DNA. As for the authors' bioinformatics: The number of nucleated cells in each sample was estimated from the amplification of reference gene primers within the assay. To quantify the absolute abundance of each unique TCRbeta CDR3 rearrangement, sequence reads were collapsed and filtered. Productive Simpson clonality was computed per sample as the square root of Simpson's diversity index over productive rearrangements. Held by TCRdb, this immuneACCESS table contains in-frame sequences only and omits some clones. Under half of the omission traces to an unresolved V gene where checked; the cause of the rest is unknown. That table gives V, J and clone size, and the DNA gave D and trimming. The sample table contains more than 200,000 clones; only one count was recorded for around 83% of them. Approximately 8.6% of the sample comes from the top ten.

As for this clone: What antigen it recognizes has not been identified. No quality values exist for individual bases; no much larger clone is one base distant.

Counted from cysteine to phenylalanine, this CDR3 has 15 amino acids. The CDR3 DNA has 45 bases and is translated from base 1. The germline V gene supplies CDR1 MNHNS and CDR2 SASEGT. The germline ends are 14 bases apart after V is trimmed by 1 base and J by 7 bases. The rearrangement combines TRBV6-1 with TRBJ2-1; the D gene cannot be resolved reliably. Material for sequencing was peripheral blood. The sequence was collected from a man between 35 and 55 years old with active or convalescent COVID-19. The CDR3 here reads CASSEVVTPRNEQFF. The DNA sequence is TGTGCCAGCAGTGAAGTTGTTACGCCGCGGAATGAGCAGTTCTTC.